This TCR beta chain was profiled in a study of CD8+CD57+ T cells in acquired aplastic anemia. Findings and limits, study-wide: CD8+ Simpson's diversity in patients was not significantly different from that in controls. Comparison of patients with controls identified around 31 shared CD8+ CDR3 sequences.

This clonotype has a count of ten or more. Antigen specificity is unknown. Genomic DNA was employed as the template in profiling TCR beta VDJ and CDR3. TCRdb reprocessed the reads with MiXCR, giving one entry per CDR3 protein. The sample lists some 150,000 distinct CDR3 sequences; 40% to 45% were seen once. V gave up 0 bases and J gave up 1 base, with 3 bases separating them. The germline V gene encodes CDR1 MNHEY and CDR2 SVGAGI. The CDR3 extends over 13 amino acids. Sequenced sample: sorted CD4+, CD8+, or CD8+CD57+ T cells (not recorded which) from PBMCs. The sequence was collected from a human donor in good health, serving as a control. This rearrangement joins TRBV6-5 to TRBJ1-1, with unresolved D. CDR3 coding DNA: TGTGCCAGCAGTTACTCCAGGAACACTGAAGCTTTCTTT. Translated: CASSYSRNTEAFF.